This TCR beta chain emerged from a study of response to subunit inactivated influenza vaccine. Study conclusions and caveats: Authors suggested few new T cells are recruited by each seasonal influenza vaccination.

Of note for this clonotype: The antigen remains unidentified.

Germline V gene lookup returns CDR1 LNHNV and CDR2 YYDKDF (reference sequence). V was cut by 4 bases and J by 0 bases, with 10 bases left in between. The CDR3 spans 16 residues. TCRdb recomputed calls from the RT-PCR reads with MiXCR, one row per CDR3 protein. Here the sample spans approximately 570,000 distinct CDR3 sequences, 6% to 9% being singletons. The input for sequencing was PBMCs from blood, taken about 24 months after vaccination. The TCR comes from a man between 50 and 69 years old who received an inactivated influenza vaccine. The gene calls are TRBV15 and TRBJ2-6; D may be TRBD1 (5 bases). The CDR3: CATSKDTVSGANVLTF. CDR3 coding DNA: TGTGCCACCAGCAAGGACACCGTCTCTGGGGCCAACGTCCTGACTTTC.